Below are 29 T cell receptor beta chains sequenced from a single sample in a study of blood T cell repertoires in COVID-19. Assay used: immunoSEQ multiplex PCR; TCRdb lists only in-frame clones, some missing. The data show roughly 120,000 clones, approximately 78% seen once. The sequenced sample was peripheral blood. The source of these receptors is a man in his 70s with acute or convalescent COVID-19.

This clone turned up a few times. DNA of the CDR3: TGTGCCGGATCTGTCAGGCTTGGCAATCAGCCCCAGCATTTT. Its protein product is CAGSVRLGNQPQHF. The chain combines TRBV19 with TRBJ1-5; no definite D call. Trimming cost V 11 bases and J 2 bases, with 16 bases left between them. Germline assignment: CDR1 LNHDA and CDR2 SQIVND (reference sequence). The CDR3 has 14 amino acids.

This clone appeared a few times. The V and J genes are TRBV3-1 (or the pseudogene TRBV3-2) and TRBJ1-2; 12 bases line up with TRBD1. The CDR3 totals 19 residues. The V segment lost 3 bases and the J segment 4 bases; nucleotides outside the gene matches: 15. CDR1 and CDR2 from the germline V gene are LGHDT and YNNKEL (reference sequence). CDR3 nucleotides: TGTGCCAGCAGCCACCCTCGTCCCGGGACAGGGGGCGCTGGCTATGGCTACACCTTC. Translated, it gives CASSHPRPGTGGAGYGYTF.

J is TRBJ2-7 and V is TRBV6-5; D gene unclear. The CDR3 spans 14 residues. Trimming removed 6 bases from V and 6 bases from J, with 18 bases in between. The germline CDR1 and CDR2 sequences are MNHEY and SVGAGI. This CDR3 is CASSGSGIFFEQYF. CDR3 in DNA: TGTGCCAGCAGCGGGTCTGGAATATTCTTCGAGCAGTACTTC.

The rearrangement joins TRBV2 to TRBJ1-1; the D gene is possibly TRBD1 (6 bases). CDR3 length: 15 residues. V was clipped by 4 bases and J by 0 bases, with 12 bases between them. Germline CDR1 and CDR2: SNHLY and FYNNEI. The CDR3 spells CASSVTRQVNTEAFF. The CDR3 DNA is TGTGCCAGCAGTGTTACGAGACAGGTGAACACTGAAGCTTTCTTT.

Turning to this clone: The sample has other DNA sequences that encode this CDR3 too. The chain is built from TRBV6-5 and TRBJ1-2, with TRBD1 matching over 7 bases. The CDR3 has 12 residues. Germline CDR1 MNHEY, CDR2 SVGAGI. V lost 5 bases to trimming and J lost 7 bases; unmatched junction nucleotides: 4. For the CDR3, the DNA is TGTGCCAGCAGTCTGACAGGGATTGGCTACACCTTC. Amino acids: CASSLTGIGYTF.

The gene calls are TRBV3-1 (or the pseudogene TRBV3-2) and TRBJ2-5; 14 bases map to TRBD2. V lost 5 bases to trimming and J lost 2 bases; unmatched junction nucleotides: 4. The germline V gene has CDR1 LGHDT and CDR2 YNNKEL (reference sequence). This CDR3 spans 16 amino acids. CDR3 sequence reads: CASSYRTSGRQETQYF. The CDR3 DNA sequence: TGTGCCAGCAGCTACCGGACTAGCGGGAGGCAAGAGACCCAGTACTTC.

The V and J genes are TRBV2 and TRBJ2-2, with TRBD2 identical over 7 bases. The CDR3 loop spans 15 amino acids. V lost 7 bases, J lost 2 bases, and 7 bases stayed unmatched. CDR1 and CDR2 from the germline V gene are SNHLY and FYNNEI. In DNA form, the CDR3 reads TGTGCCAGCACCCTAACTAGCGCCAACACCGGGGAGCTGTTTTTT. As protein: CASTLTSANTGELFF.

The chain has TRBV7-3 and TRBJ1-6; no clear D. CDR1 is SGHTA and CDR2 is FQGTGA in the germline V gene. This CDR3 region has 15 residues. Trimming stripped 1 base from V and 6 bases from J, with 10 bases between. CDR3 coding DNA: TGTGCCAGCAGCTTAAGGGCAGGCCTTAATTCACCCCTCCACTTT. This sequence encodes CASSLRAGLNSPLHF.

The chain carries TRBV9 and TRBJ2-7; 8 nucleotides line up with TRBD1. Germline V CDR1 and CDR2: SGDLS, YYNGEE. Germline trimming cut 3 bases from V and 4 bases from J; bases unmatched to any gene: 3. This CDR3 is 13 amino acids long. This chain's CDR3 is CASSGQGRYEQYF. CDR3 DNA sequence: TGTGCCAGCAGCGGACAGGGGAGGTACGAGCAGTACTTC.

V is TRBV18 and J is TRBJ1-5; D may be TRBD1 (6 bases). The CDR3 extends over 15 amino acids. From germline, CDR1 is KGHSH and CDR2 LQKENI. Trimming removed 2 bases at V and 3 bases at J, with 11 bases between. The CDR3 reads CASSPSGTPNQPQHF. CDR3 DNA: TGTGCCAGCTCACCATCTGGGACACCCAATCAGCCCCAGCATTTT.

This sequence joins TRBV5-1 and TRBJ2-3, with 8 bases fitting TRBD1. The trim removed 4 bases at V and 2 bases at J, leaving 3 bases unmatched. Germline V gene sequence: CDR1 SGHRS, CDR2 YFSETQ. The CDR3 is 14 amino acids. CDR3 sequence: CASSPGQDTDTQYF. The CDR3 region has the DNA TGCGCCAGCAGCCCGGGACAGGACACAGATACGCAGTATTTT. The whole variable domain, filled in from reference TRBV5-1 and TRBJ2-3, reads KAGVTQTPRYLIKTRGQQVTLSCSPISGHRSVSWYQQTPGQGLQFLFEYFSETQRNKGNFPGRFSGRQFSNSRSEMNVSTLELGDSALYLCASSPGQDTDTQYFGPGTRLTVL.

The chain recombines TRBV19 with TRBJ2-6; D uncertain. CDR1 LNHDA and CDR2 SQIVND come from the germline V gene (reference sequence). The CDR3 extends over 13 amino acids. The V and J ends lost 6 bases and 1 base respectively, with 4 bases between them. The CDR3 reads CASSGSGANVLTF. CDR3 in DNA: TGTGCCAGTAGCGGGTCTGGGGCCAACGTCCTGACTTTC.

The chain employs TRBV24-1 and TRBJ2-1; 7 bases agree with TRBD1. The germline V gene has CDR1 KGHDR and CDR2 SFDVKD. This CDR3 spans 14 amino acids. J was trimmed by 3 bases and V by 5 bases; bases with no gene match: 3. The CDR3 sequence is CATSGTGNYNEQFF. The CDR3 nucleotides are TGTGCCACCAGTGGGACAGGCAACTACAATGAGCAGTTCTTC.

CDR3 in amino acids: CASSQDLQGANTIYF. The CDR3 bases are TGTGCCAGCAGCCAAGATCTCCAGGGGGCAAACACCATATATTTT. This sequence joins TRBV3-1 (or the pseudogene TRBV3-2) and TRBJ1-3, with TRBD1 matching 8 bases. J was trimmed by 6 bases and V by 0 bases; bases with no gene match: 4. The V gene's germline CDR1 is LGHDT and CDR2 YNNKEL (reference sequence). The CDR3 runs 15 residues.

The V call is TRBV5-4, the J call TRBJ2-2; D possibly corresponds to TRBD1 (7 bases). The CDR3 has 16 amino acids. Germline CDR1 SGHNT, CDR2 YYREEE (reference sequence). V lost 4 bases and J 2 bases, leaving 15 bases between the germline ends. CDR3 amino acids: CASSAGQTFNTGELFF. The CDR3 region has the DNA TGTGCCAGCAGCGCGGGACAGACTTTTAACACCGGGGAGCTGTTTTTT.

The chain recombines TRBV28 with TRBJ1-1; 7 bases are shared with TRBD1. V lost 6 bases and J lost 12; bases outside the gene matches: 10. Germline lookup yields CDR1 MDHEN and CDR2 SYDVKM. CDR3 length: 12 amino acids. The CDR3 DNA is TGTGCCAGCAGCTCCCGACAGGGAGAAACTTTCTTT. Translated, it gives CASSSRQGETFF.

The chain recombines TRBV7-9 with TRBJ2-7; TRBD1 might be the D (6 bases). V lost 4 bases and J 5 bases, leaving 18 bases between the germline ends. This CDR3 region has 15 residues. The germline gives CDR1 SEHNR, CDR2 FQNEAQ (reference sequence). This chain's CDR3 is CASSSVIVGGNEQYF. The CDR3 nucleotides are TGTGCCAGCAGCTCCGTCATCGTAGGGGGAAACGAGCAGTACTTC.

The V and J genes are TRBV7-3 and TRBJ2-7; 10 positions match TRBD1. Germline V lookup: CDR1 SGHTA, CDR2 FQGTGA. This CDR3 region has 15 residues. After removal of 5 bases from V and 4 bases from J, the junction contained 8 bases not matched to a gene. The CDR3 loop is CASSQGQGGMYEQYF. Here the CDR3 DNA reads TGTGCCAGCAGCCAAGGACAGGGGGGCATGTACGAGCAGTACTTC.

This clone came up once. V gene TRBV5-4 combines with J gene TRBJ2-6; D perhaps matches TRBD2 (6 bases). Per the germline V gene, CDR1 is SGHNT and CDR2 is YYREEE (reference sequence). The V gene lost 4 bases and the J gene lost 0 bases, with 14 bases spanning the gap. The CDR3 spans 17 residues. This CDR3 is CASSPGGRGSGANVLTF. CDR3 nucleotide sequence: TGTGCCAGCAGCCCCGGGGGACGGGGCTCTGGGGCCAACGTCCTGACTTTC.

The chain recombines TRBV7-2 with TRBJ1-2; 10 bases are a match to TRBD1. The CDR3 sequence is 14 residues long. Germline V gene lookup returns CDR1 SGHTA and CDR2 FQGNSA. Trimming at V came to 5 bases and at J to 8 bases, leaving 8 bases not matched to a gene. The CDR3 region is CASSPGQGIYGYTF. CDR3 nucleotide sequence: TGTGCCAGCAGCCCGGGACAGGGGATTTACGGCTACACCTTC. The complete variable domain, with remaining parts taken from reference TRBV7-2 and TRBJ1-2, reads GAGVSQSPSNKVTEKGKDVELRCDPISGHTALYWYRQSLGQGLEFLIYFQGNSAPDKSGLPSDRFSAERTGGSVSTLTIQRTQQEDSAVYLCASSPGQGIYGYTFGSGTRLTVV.

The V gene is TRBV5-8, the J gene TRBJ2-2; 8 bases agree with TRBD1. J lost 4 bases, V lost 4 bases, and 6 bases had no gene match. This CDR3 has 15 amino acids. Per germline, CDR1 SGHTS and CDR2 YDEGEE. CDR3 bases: TGTGCCAGCAGCGGGCAGGGGGCGAGCACCGGGGAGCTGTTTTTT. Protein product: CASSGQGASTGELFF.

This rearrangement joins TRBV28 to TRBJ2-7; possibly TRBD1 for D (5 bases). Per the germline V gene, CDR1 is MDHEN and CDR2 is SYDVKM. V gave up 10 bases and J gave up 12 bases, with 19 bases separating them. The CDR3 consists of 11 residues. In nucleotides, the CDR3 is TGTGCCACCTCGACTGGGGCGCAGATGTACTTC. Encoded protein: CATSTGAQMYF.

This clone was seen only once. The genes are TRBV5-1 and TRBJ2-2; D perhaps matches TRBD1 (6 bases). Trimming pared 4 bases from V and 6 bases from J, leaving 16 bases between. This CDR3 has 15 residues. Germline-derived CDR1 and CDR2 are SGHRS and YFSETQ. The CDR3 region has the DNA TGCGCCAGCAGCCCGGGACACCGTAACCCCGGGGAGCTGTTTTTT. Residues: CASSPGHRNPGELFF.

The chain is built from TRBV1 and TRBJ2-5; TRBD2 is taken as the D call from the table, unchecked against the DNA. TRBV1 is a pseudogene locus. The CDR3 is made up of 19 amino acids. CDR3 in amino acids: CTSSHELFPPLAHEETQYF. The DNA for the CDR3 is TGCACCAGCAGCCACGAACTATTCCCCCCCCTAGCGCACGAAGAGACCCAGTACTTC.

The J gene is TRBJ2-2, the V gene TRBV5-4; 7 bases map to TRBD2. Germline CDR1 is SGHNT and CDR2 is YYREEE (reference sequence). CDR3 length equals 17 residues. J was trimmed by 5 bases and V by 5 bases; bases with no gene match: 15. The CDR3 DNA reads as TGTGCCAGCAGTCCCCGCGGGGGACCGGGACTAACCGGGGAGCTGTTTTTT. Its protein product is CASSPRGGPGLTGELFF.

CDR3 loop: CASSLSGGMGEKLFF. The CDR3 DNA reads as TGTGCCAGCAGCTTGTCGGGGGGGATGGGTGAAAAACTGTTTTTT. This chain joins TRBV5-4 and TRBJ1-4; tentative D call: TRBD1 (5 bases). The V end was cut by 1 base, the J end by 7 bases, with 14 bases between. CDR3 length equals 15 residues. Germline values: CDR1 SGHNT, CDR2 YYREEE (reference sequence).

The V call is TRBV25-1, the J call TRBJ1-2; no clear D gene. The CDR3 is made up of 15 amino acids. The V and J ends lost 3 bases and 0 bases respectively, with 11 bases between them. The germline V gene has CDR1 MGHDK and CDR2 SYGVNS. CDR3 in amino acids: CASSDVSLTNYGYTF. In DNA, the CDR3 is TGTGCCAGCAGTGACGTTAGCCTAACTAACTATGGCTACACCTTC.

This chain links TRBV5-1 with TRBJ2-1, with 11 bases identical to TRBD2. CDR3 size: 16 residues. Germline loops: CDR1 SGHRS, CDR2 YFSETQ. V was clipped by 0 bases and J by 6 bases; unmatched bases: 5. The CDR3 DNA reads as TGCGCCAGCAGCTTGGGTTCGACTAGCGGGGTCAATGAGCAGTTCTTC. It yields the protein CASSLGSTSGVNEQFF. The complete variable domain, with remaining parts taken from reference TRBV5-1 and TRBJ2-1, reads KAGVTQTPRYLIKTRGQQVTLSCSPISGHRSVSWYQQTPGQGLQFLFEYFSETQRNKGNFPGRFSGRQFSNSRSEMNVSTLELGDSALYLCASSLGSTSGVNEQFFGPGTRLTVL.

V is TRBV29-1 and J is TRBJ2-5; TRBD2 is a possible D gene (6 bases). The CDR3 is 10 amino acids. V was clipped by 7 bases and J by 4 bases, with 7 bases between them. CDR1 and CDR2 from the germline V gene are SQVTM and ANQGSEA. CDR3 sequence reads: CSGRGETQYF. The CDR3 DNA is TGCAGCGGGAGGGGAGAGACCCAGTACTTC.